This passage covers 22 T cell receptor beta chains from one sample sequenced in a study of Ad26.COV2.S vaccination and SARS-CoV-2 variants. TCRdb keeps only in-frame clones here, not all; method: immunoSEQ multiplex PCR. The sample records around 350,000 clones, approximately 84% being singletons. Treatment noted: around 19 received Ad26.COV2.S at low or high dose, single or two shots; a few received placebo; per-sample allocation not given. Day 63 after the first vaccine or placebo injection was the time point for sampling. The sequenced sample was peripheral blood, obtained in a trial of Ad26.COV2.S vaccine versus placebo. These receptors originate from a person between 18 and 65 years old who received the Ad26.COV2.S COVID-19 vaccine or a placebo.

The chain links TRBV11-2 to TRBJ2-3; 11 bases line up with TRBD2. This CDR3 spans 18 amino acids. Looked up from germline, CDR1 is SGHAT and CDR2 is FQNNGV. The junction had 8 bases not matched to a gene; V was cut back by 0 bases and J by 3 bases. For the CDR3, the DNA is TGTGCCAGCAGCTTAGATCCCCGACTAGCGGGGTATACAGATACGCAGTATTTT. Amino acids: CASSLDPRLAGYTDTQYF.

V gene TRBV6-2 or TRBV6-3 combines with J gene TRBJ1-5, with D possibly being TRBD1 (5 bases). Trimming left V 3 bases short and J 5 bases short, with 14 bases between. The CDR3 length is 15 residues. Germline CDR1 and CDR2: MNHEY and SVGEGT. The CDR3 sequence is CASSYWQGGDQPQHF. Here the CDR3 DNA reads TGTGCCAGCAGTTATTGGCAGGGAGGGGATCAGCCCCAGCATTTT.

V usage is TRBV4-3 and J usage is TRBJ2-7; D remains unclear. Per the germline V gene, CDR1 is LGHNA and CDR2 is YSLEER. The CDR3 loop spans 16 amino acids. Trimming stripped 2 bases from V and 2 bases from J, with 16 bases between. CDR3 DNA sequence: TGCGCCAGCAGCCAATCCGGGTCTTCCGGGCCCTACGAGCAGTACTTC. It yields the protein CASSQSGSSGPYEQYF.

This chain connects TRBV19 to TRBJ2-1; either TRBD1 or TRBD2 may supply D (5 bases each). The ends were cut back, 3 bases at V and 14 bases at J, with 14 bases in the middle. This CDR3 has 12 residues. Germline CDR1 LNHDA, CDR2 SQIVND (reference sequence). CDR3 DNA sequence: TGTGCCAGTAGTATTGCCGGGACCGGAGAGTTCTTC. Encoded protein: CASSIAGTGEFF.

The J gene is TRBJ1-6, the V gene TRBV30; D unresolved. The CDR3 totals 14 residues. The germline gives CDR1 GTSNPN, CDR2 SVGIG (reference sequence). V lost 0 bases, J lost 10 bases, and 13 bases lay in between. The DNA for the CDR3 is TGTGCCTGGAGTGTACTCGGCGGCTACTCACCCCTCCACTTT. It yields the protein CAWSVLGGYSPLHF.

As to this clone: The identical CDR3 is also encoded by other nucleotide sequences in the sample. CDR3 coding DNA: TGTGCCAGCTCACCACCAGGGCGGACTGAAGCTTTCTTT. It codes for CASSPPGRTEAFF. This sequence joins TRBV18 and TRBJ1-1; no definite D call. Trimming took 0 bases from V and 5 from J, leaving 7 bases between them. The CDR3 totals 13 residues. Germline loops: CDR1 KGHSH, CDR2 LQKENI.

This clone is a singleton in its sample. The CDR3 loop is CASSFEVTYNEQFF. Here the CDR3 DNA reads TGCGCCAGCAGCTTTGAGGTTACCTACAATGAGCAGTTCTTC. The gene calls are TRBV5-1 and TRBJ2-1; D is unclear. The CDR3 extends over 14 amino acids. Germline-derived CDR1 and CDR2 are SGHRS and YFSETQ. Trimming cost V 2 bases and J 2 bases, with 8 bases left between them. Full variable domain (remainder filled in from reference TRBV5-1 and TRBJ2-1): KAGVTQTPRYLIKTRGQQVTLSCSPISGHRSVSWYQQTPGQGLQFLFEYFSETQRNKGNFPGRFSGRQFSNSRSEMNVSTLELGDSALYLCASSFEVTYNEQFFGPGTRLTVL.

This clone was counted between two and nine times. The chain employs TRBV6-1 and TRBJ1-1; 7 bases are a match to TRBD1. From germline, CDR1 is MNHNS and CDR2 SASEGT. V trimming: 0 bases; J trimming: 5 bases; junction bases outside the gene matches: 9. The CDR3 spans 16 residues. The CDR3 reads CASSEASEGARTEAFF. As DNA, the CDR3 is TGTGCCAGCAGTGAAGCGTCGGAGGGGGCTCGGACTGAAGCTTTCTTT.

CDR3 coding DNA: TGTGCCAGCAGCGTCGGTCTTTCGAATGAAAAACTGTTTTTT. It specifies CASSVGLSNEKLFF. V usage is TRBV9 and J usage is TRBJ1-4; D ambiguous. Per the germline V gene, CDR1 is SGDLS and CDR2 is YYNGEE. This CDR3 has 14 residues. V lost 2 bases to trimming and J lost 5 bases, with 10 bases between them.

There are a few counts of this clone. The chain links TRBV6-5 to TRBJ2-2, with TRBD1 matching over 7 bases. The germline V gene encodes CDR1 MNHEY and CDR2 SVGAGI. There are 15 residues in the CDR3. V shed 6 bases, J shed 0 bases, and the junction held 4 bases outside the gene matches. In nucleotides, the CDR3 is TGTGCCAGCAGGCCCCAGGGGGCGAACACCGGGGAGCTGTTTTTT. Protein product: CASRPQGANTGELFF.

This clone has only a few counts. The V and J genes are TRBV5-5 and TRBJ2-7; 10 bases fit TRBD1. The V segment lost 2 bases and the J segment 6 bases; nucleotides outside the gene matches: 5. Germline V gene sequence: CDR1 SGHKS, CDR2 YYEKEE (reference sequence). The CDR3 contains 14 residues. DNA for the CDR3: TGTGCCAGCAGCTTAGGGACAGGGGTTCGCGAGCAGTACTTC. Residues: CASSLGTGVREQYF.

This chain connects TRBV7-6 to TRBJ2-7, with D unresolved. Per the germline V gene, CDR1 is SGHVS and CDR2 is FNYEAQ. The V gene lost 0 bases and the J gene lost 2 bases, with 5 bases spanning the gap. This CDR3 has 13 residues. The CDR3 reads CASSLATTYEQYF. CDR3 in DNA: TGTGCCAGCAGCTTAGCCACTACCTACGAGCAGTACTTC. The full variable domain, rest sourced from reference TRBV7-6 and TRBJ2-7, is GAGVSQSPRYKVTKRGQDVALRCDPISGHVSLYWYRQALGQGPEFLTYFNYEAQQDKSGLPNDRFSAERPEGSISTLTIQRTEQRDSAMYRCASSLATTYEQYFGPGTRLTVT.

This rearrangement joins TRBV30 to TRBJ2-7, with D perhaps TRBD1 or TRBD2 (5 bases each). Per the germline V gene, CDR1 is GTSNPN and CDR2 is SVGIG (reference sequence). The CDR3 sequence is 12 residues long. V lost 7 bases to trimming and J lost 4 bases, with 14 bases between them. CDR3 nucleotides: TGTGCCTCCGGGACGGAGTATTACGAGCAGTACTTC. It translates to CASGTEYYEQYF.

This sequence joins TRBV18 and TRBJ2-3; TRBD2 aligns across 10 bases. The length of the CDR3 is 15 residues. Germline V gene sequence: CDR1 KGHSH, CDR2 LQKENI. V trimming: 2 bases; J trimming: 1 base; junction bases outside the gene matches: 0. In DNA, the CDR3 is TGTGCCAGCTCACCAACTAGCGGGGGCACAGATACGCAGTATTTT. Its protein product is CASSPTSGGTDTQYF.

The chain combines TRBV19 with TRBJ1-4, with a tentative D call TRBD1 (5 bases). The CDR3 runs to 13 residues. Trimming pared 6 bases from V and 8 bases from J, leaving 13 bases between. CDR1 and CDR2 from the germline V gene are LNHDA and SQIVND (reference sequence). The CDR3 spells CASRAQGYEKLFF. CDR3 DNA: TGTGCCAGTAGGGCGCAGGGCTACGAAAAACTGTTTTTT.

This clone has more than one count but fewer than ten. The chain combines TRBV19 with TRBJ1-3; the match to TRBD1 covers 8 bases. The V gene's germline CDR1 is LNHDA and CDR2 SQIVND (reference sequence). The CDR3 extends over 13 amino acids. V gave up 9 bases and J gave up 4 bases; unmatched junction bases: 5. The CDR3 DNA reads TGTGCCAGCGCCCGGGACAGGGGAAACACCATATATTTT. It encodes CASARDRGNTIYF.

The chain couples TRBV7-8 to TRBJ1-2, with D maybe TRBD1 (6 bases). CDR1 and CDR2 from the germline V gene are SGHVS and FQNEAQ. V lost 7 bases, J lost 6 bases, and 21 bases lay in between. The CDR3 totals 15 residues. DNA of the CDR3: TGTGCCAGCACCCCAGTTGGGGGCGCATTCGATGGCTACACCTTC. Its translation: CASTPVGGAFDGYTF.

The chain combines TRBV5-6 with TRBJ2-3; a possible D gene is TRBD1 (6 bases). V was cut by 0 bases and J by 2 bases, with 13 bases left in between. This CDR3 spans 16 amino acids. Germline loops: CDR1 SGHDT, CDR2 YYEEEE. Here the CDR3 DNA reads TGTGCCAGCAGCTTGGTTGGGCCAGGGGCCACAGATACGCAGTATTTT. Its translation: CASSLVGPGATDTQYF.

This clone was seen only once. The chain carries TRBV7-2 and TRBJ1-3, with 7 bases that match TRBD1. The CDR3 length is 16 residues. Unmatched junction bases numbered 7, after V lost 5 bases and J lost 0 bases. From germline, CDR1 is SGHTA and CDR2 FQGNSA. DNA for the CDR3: TGTGCCAGCAGCACCGGGACAGCGTTCTCTGGAAACACCATATATTTT. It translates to CASSTGTAFSGNTIYF. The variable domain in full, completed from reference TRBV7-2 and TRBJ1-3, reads GAGVSQSPSNKVTEKGKDVELRCDPISGHTALYWYRQSLGQGLEFLIYFQGNSAPDKSGLPSDRFSAERTGGSVSTLTIQRTQQEDSAVYLCASSTGTAFSGNTIYFGEGSWLTVV.

The CDR3 is CASSLPEIGREAFF. Here the CDR3 DNA reads TGTGCCAGCAGCTTGCCCGAAATAGGGAGAGAAGCTTTCTTT. The chain is built from TRBV5-4 and TRBJ1-1; D gene unclear. In germline, CDR1 is SGHNT, CDR2 YYREEE (reference sequence). Trimming left V 1 base short and J 8 bases short, with 15 bases between. This CDR3 is built from 14 residues.

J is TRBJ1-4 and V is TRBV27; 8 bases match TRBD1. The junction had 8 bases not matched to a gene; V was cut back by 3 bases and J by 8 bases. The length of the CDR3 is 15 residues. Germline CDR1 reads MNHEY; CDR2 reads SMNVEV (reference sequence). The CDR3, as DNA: TGTGCCAGCAGTTTGCGGCAGGGGGCCTACGAAAAACTGTTTTTT. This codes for CASSLRQGAYEKLFF. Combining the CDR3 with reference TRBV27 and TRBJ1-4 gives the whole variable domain EAQVTQNPRYLITVTGKKLTVTCSQNMNHEYMSWYRQDPGLGLRQIYYSMNVEVTDKGDVPEGYKVSRKEKRNFPLILESPSPNQTSLYFCASSLRQGAYEKLFFGSGTQLSVL.

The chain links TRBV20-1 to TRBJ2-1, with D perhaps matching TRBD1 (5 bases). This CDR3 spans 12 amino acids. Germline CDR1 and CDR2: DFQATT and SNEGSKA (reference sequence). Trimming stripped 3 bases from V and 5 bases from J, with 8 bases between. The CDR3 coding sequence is TGCAGTGCTAGTGGCAGGGACAATGAGCAGTTCTTC. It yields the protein CSASGRDNEQFF.